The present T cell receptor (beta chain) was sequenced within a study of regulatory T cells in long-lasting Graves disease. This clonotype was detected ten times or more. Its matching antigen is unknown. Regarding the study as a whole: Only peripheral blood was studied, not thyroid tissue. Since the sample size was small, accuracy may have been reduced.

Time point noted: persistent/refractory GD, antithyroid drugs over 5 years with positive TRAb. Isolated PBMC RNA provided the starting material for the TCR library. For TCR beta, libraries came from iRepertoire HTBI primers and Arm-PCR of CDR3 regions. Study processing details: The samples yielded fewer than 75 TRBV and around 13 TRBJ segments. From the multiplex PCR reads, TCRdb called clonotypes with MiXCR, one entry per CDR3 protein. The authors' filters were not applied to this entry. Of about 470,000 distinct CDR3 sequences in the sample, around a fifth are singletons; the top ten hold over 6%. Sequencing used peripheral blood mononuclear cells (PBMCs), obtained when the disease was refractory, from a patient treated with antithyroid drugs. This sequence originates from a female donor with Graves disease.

CDR3 nucleotides: TGTGCCAGCAGCGTTACAGCGTTGGGTGAGCCCCAGCATTTT. This sequence encodes CASSVTALGEPQHF. V gene TRBV9 combines with J gene TRBJ1-5; D ambiguous. This CDR3 has 14 residues. Germline values: CDR1 SGDLS, CDR2 YYNGEE. With 2 bases removed from V and 8 bases from J, the gap between germline ends came to 14 bases.